This T cell receptor (beta chain) was sequenced for a study of CD8 T cells in Susac syndrome. Germline CDR1 GTSNPN, CDR2 SVGIG (reference sequence). V was clipped by 2 bases and J by 7 bases, with 12 bases between them. The CDR3 has 12 residues. After extraction with the RNeasy kit, about 0.45 to 1 ug of the RNA was reverse transcribed using random hexamers. Amplification of TCR beta CDR3 was carried out by immunoSEQ multiplex PCR, which covered 54 Vbeta and 13 Jbeta segments. TCRdb called the immunoSEQ multiplex PCR reads again in MiXCR, with one record for every CDR3 protein. The data hold a few hundred thousand distinct CDR3 sequences, with over 90% observed a single time.

Sequencing was carried out using CD4+ T cells from PBMCs. This clonotype was sampled from a human donor with multiple sclerosis. The chain uses TRBV30 and TRBJ2-7, with D maybe TRBD1 (5 bases). CDR3 region: CAWSRGLGEQYV. In DNA form, the CDR3 reads TGTGCCTGGAGTAGGGGTTTGGGTGAGCAGTACGTC.